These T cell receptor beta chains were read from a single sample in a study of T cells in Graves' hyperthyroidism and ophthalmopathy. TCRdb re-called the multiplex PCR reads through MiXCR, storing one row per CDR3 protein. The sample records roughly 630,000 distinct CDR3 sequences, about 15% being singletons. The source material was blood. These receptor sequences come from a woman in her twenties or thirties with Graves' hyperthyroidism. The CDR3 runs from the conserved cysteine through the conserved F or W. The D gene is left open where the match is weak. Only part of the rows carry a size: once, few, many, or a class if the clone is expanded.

TGTGCTAGCAGTCATATCTCCGGGGAGCTGTTTTTT CASSHISGELFF few TRBV7-6 . TRBJ2-2
TGTGCCAGCAGTTACTCGACTGGAACGGGGGACAGGGCGAACGAGCAGTACTTC CASSYSTGTGDRANEQYF few TRBV6-2/TRBV6-3 TRBD1 TRBJ2-7
TGTGCCTGGAGTGTCCCCGGTAGGCTGAGCAATCAGCCCCAGCATTTT CAWSVPGRLSNQPQHF many TRBV30 . TRBJ1-5
TGTGCCAGCAGCGTACGAAGTGCCTTTTTCTCCTACAATGAGCAGTTCTTC CASSVRSAFFSYNEQFF . TRBV9 . TRBJ2-1
TGTGCCAGCAGTTCCCCTGGACTAGCGGGAGCCTACGAGCAGTACTTC CASSSPGLAGAYEQYF few TRBV12-3/TRBV12-4 TRBD2 TRBJ2-7
TGTGCCAGCAGTCCGACTAGCGGGAGGTTGGCAGATACGCAGTATTTT CASSPTSGRLADTQYF . TRBV12-3/TRBV12-4 TRBD2 TRBJ2-3
TGCGCCAGCAGCCAAGATGAGACGTTAGCGAACACCGGGGAGCTGTTTTTT CASSQDETLANTGELFF . TRBV4-3 . TRBJ2-2
TGTGCCAGCAGCCTCAATAGGGGGGTTTGGGCTGAAGCTTTCTTT CASSLNRGVWAEAFF many TRBV7-8 . TRBJ1-1
TGTGCCAGCAGCCTACCCTGGACGGAGACCAACCACGAGCAGTACTTC CASSLPWTETNHEQYF few TRBV14 . TRBJ2-7
TGTGCCAGCAGCTCCGACCTAGCGGGATTCTCCTACGAGCAGTACTTC CASSSDLAGFSYEQYF many TRBV5-5 TRBD2 TRBJ2-7
TGCAGCGTTAACGGACTAGCGGAGGGCTACAATGAGCAGTTCTTC CSVNGLAEGYNEQFF . TRBV29-1 TRBD2 TRBJ2-1
TGTGCCAGTAGTATAGATCCGCGGGTCGGTCAGCCCCAGCATTTT CASSIDPRVGQPQHF . TRBV19 . TRBJ1-5
TGTGCCAGCAGCTTATCGACTAGCGGGATCGGGATCGGGGAGCTGTTTTTT CASSLSTSGIGIGELFF many TRBV7-2 TRBD2 TRBJ2-2
TGTGCCAGCAGCTTAGAGGGGTCCGGGGAGCTGTTTTTT CASSLEGSGELFF many TRBV7-9 . TRBJ2-2
TGTGCCAGCAGTACCGCAGGGGGCCAGACTGAAGCTTTCTTT CASSTAGGQTEAFF many TRBV6-1 TRBD1 TRBJ1-1
TGTGCCACCAAGTCCCAGTTCGTTCGTAGCAATCAGCCCCAGCATTTT CATKSQFVRSNQPQHF . TRBV24-1 . TRBJ1-5
TGTGCCAGCAGTTATGGCCCCCTAGCGGGTTGGTCAGATACGCAGTATTTT CASSYGPLAGWSDTQYF many TRBV6-1 TRBD2 TRBJ2-3
TGTGCCAGCTCACCACGAAGAGACTCAGATACGCAGTATTTT CASSPRRDSDTQYF many TRBV18 . TRBJ2-3